This T cell receptor (beta chain) is drawn from a study of blood T cell repertoires in COVID-19. About the study: COVID-19 samples from acute and convalescent phases originated in the United States, Italy and Spain. PBMCs, B-cell-depleted T cells, or T cells were the source of the cDNA or gDNA that made up the material.

Original data processing: Amplified reference gene primers provided the basis for estimating nucleated cell counts. Profiling relied on immunoSEQ multiplex PCR, and the TCRdb table lists in-frame clones only, not all of them. For V, J and clone size, that table is used; D and trimming come from the DNA. The sample includes fewer than 110,000 clones, under 90% of them seen just once. V shed 1 base and J shed 5 bases, with 3 bases lying between them. This CDR3 contains 11 residues. CDR1 and CDR2 from the germline V gene are SGHRS and YFSETQ. Specimen: peripheral blood. The chain carries TRBV5-1 and TRBJ2-5, with D uncertain. The source is a human donor in a cohort sampled during active or convalescent COVID-19. The CDR3 DNA reads as TGCGCCAGCAGCTTGCTCGAGACCCAGTACTTC. Residues: CASSLLETQYF.